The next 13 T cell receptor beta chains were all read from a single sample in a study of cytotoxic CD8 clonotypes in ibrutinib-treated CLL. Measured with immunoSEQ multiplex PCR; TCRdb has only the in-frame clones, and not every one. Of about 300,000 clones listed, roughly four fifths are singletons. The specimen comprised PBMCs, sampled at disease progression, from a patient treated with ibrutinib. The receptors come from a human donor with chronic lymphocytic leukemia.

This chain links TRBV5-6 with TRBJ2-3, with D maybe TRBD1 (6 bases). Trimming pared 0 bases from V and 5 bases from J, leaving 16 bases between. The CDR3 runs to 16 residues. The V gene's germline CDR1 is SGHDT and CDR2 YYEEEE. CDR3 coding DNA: TGTGCCAGCAGCTTGGAAGGGGGACACCCAGGAGATACGCAGTATTTT. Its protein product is CASSLEGGHPGDTQYF.

CDR3 residues: CATGQGAGYGYTF. CDR3 nucleotide sequence: TGTGCCACAGGACAGGGGGCCGGCTATGGCTACACCTTC. The J gene is TRBJ1-2, the V gene TRBV7-8, with TRBD1 identical over 11 bases. This CDR3 has 13 residues. The ends lost 10 bases at V and 4 bases at J; junction bases unmatched: 5. The germline V gene encodes CDR1 SGHVS and CDR2 FQNEAQ.

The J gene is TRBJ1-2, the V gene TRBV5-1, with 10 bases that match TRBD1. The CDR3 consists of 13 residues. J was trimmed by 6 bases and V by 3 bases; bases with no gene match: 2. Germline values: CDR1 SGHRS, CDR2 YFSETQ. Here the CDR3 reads CASSYGQGDGYTF. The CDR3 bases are TGCGCCAGCAGCTACGGACAGGGGGATGGCTACACCTTC.

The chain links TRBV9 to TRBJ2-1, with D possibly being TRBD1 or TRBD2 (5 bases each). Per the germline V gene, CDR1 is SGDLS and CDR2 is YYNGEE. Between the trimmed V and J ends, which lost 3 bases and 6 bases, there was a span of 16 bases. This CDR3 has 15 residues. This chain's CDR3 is CASSGEGYGCNEQFF. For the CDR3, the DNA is TGTGCCAGCAGCGGAGAGGGGTATGGCTGCAATGAGCAGTTCTTC. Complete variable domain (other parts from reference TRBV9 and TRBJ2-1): DSGVTQTPKHLITATGQRVTLRCSPRSGDLSVYWYQQSLDQGLQFLIQYYNGEERAKGNILERFSAQQFPDLHSELNLSSLELGDSALYFCASSGEGYGCNEQFFGPGTRLTVL.

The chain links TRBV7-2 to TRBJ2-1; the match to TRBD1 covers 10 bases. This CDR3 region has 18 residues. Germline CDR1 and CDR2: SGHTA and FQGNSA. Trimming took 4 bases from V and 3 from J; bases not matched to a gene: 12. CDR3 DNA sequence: TGTGCCAGCAGCTCTCCCCGGTGGGACAGGGGTAACTACAATGAGCAGTTCTTC. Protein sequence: CASSSPRWDRGNYNEQFF.

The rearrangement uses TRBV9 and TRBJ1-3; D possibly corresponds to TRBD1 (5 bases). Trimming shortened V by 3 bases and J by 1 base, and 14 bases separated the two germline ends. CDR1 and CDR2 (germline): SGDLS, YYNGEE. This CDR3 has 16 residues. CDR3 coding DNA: TGTGCCAGCAGCGGGGGGGACTTCCTATCTGGAAACACCATATATTTT. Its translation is CASSGGDFLSGNTIYF. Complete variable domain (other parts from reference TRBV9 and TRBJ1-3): DSGVTQTPKHLITATGQRVTLRCSPRSGDLSVYWYQQSLDQGLQFLIQYYNGEERAKGNILERFSAQQFPDLHSELNLSSLELGDSALYFCASSGGDFLSGNTIYFGEGSWLTVV.

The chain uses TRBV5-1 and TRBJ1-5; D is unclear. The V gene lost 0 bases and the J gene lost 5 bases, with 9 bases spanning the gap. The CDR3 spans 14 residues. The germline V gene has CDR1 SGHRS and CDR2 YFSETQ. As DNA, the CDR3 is TGCGCCAGCAGCTTGGACTTTAATTATCAGCCCCAGCATTTT. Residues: CASSLDFNYQPQHF.

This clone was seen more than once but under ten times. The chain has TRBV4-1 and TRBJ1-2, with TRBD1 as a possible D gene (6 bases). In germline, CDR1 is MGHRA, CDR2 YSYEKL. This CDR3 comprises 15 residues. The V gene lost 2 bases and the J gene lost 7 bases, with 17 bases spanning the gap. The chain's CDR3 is CASSQLGLTGLGYTF. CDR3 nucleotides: TGCGCCAGCAGCCAATTGGGGTTGACAGGCCTTGGCTACACCTTC.

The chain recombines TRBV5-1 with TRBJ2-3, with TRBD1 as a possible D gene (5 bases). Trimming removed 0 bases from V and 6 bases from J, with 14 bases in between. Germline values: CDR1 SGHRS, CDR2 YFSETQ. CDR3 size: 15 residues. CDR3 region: CASSLAVRGEDTQYF. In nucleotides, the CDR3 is TGCGCCAGCAGCTTGGCCGTTAGGGGCGAGGATACGCAGTATTTT.

For the CDR3, the DNA is TGTGCCAGCAGCGGATCCCCAAGAACCGGGACAGCCACCGGGGAGCTGTTTTTT. As protein: CASSGSPRTGTATGELFF. This chain connects TRBV9 to TRBJ2-2, with 7 nucleotides matching TRBD1. The germline V gene encodes CDR1 SGDLS and CDR2 YYNGEE. CDR3 length equals 18 residues. The V segment lost 3 bases and the J segment 4 bases; nucleotides outside the gene matches: 15.

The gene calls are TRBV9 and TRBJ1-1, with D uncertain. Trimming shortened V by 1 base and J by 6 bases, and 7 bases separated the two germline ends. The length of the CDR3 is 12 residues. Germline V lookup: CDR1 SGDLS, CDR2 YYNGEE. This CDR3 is CASSVLRAEAFF. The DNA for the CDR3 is TGTGCCAGCAGCGTATTGCGGGCTGAAGCTTTCTTT.

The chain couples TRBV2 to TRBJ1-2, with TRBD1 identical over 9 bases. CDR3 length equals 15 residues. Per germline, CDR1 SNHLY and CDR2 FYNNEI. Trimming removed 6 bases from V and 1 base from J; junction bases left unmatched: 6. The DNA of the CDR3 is TGTGCCAGCAGAGAGGACAGGGGACATAACTATGGCTACACCTTC. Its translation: CASREDRGHNYGYTF.

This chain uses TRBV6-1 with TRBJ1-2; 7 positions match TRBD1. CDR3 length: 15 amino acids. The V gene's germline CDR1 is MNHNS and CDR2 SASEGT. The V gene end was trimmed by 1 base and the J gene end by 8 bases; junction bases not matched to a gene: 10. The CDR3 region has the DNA TGTGCCAGCAGTGAAGTAACAGACAGGGTACAGGGCTACACCTTC. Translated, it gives CASSEVTDRVQGYTF.